What follows are 4 T cell receptor beta chains derived from one specimen sequenced in a study of OX40 agonist ivuxolimab in advanced cancers. Generated by immunoSEQ multiplex PCR, the TCRdb table keeps only in-frame clones and is missing some. The profile covers fewer than 80,000 clones, with 84% appearing a single time and 9.8% taken by the ten largest. The sequenced sample was CD4+ or CD8+ T cells sorted from blood, obtained in a trial of the OX40 agonist ivuxolimab. The receptor set was obtained from an adult with an advanced solid tumor such as melanoma, head and neck, liver or kidney cancer.

The rearrangement uses TRBV4-1 and TRBJ2-3; TRBD1 matches at 8 bases. With V trimmed by 4 bases and J by 2 bases, 8 bases remained unmatched. CDR3 size: 16 residues. Germline CDR1 is MGHRA and CDR2 is YSYEKL. The CDR3 region is CASSRGTGGYTDTQYF. As DNA, the CDR3 is TGCGCCAGCAGCCGAGGGACAGGAGGGTACACAGATACGCAGTATTTT.

This chain uses TRBV6-5 with TRBJ1-2; 8 bases align to TRBD1. The CDR3 is 14 residues long. V lost 7 bases to trimming and J lost 6 bases; unmatched junction nucleotides: 10. Germline CDR1 is MNHEY and CDR2 is SVGAGI. For the CDR3, the DNA is TGTGCCAGCACCCTACTCGGACAGGGACATGGCTACACCTTC. It encodes CASTLLGQGHGYTF.

The chain links TRBV4-2 to TRBJ2-2, with TRBD2 matching 8 bases. V shed 1 base and J 6 bases; nucleotides not matched to a gene: 1. Germline V gene lookup returns CDR1 LGHNA and CDR2 YNFKEQ. The CDR3 spans 14 residues. CDR3 sequence reads: CASSQAGGAGELFF. In nucleotides, the CDR3 is TGTGCCAGCAGCCAAGCGGGAGGGGCCGGGGAGCTGTTTTTT.

CDR3 protein: CASSLGIRGGHTEAFF. CDR3 nucleotide sequence: TGTGCCAGCAGCTTAGGTATCAGGGGAGGGCACACTGAAGCTTTCTTT. The V and J genes are TRBV7-9 and TRBJ1-1, with D perhaps TRBD1 (6 bases). The CDR3 is 16 residues long. Germline-derived CDR1 and CDR2 are SEHNR and FQNEAQ (reference sequence). Trimming stripped 1 base from V and 3 bases from J, with 15 bases between.